This passage covers 20 T cell receptor beta chains from one sample sequenced in a study of cytomegalovirus exposure and HLA in healthy donors (dated by TCRdb to 2015 to 2018). Receptor amplification or capture employed the immunoSEQ multiplex PCR assay. In its TCRdb copy, this immuneACCESS table keeps in-frame sequences only and misses some clones. Where compared with another copy, unresolved V genes explain less than half of these, and the others have no known cause. In all, the sample holds around 150,000 clones, and approximately 84% of those were seen once. Clones ranked in the top ten supply roughly 27% of the sample. The sample consisted of PBMCs. The receptors originated from a man aged 25 to 40 in good health and CMV-seropositive.

V is TRBV6-1 and J is TRBJ1-5; D is perhaps TRBD1 (5 bases). Between the trimmed V and J ends, which lost 3 bases and 3 bases, there was a span of 12 bases. Germline V gives CDR1 MNHNS, CDR2 SASEGT. The CDR3 is 15 amino acids. The CDR3 DNA is TGTGCCAGCAGTGATCAGGGTGAGCCCAATCAGCCCCAGCATTTT. Translating it yields CASSDQGEPNQPQHF.

This clone was observed a handful of times. The rearrangement links TRBV18 to TRBJ2-7, with D possibly being TRBD1 (5 bases). This CDR3 has 13 residues. The V end lost 3 bases, the J end lost 5 bases, and 11 bases lay between the germline ends. The germline gives CDR1 KGHSH, CDR2 LQKENI. The CDR3 bases are TGTGCCAGCTCACCCCGATCCAGGGACGAGCAGTACTTC. Its protein is CASSPRSRDEQYF.

V gene TRBV27 combines with J gene TRBJ2-7, with 7 bases identical to TRBD1. V was pared by 5 bases and J by 2 bases, with 9 bases of the junction left unmatched. CDR3 length: 15 amino acids. The germline V gene encodes CDR1 MNHEY and CDR2 SMNVEV (reference sequence). The CDR3 DNA follows: TGTGCCAGCAGTCTTGAGACAGGGTCACCCTACGAGCAGTACTTC. This gives the protein CASSLETGSPYEQYF.

This clone appeared a single time. V gene TRBV19 combines with J gene TRBJ1-1; possible D gene TRBD1, 6 bases. From germline, CDR1 is LNHDA and CDR2 SQIVND (reference sequence). Trimming took 5 bases from V and 4 from J, leaving 17 bases between them. This CDR3 region has 15 residues. The CDR3 spells CASSSPFTGPTEAFF. CDR3 DNA sequence: TGTGCCAGTAGTTCCCCTTTTACAGGGCCCACTGAAGCTTTCTTT.

The chain links TRBV6-6 to TRBJ2-2; TRBD2 is a possible D gene (6 bases). Germline CDR1 is MNHNY and CDR2 is SVGAGI (reference sequence). The germline V and J ends were trimmed by 6 bases and 1 base, with 15 bases remaining between them. This CDR3 spans 16 amino acids. CDR3 sequence reads: CASRNTNSGNTGELFF. CDR3 DNA: TGTGCCAGCAGGAACACCAATAGCGGGAACACCGGGGAGCTGTTTTTT.

The chain carries TRBV7-2 and TRBJ2-7, with TRBD2 matching 10 bases. Germline V gene sequence: CDR1 SGHTA, CDR2 FQGNSA. Unmatched junction bases numbered 5, after V lost 3 bases and J lost 0 bases. This CDR3 is 16 amino acids long. DNA of the CDR3: TGTGCCAGCAGCTTGGCTAGCGGGGGTTACTCCTACGAGCAGTACTTC. This gives the protein CASSLASGGYSYEQYF. The variable domain in full, completed from reference TRBV7-2 and TRBJ2-7, reads GAGVSQSPSNKVTEKGKDVELRCDPISGHTALYWYRQSLGQGLEFLIYFQGNSAPDKSGLPSDRFSAERTGGSVSTLTIQRTQQEDSAVYLCASSLASGGYSYEQYFGPGTRLTVT.

This clone was observed a handful of times. The V and J genes are TRBV6-5 and TRBJ1-2; TRBD1 agrees at 7 bases. CDR3 length: 13 amino acids. The V gene's germline CDR1 is MNHEY and CDR2 SVGAGI. V dropped 2 bases and J dropped 6; count of bases not matched to a gene: 3. The CDR3 DNA follows: TGTGCCAGCAGTTACGGACAGGAAAATGGCTACACCTTC. Translating gives CASSYGQENGYTF.

This chain links TRBV7-2 with TRBJ2-7; 7 bases agree with TRBD1. V lost 0 bases to trimming and J lost 9 bases; unmatched junction nucleotides: 5. Per the germline V gene, CDR1 is SGHTA and CDR2 is FQGNSA. This CDR3 has 13 residues. The CDR3 loop reads CASSLAGTAGQYF. In DNA form, the CDR3 reads TGTGCCAGCAGCTTAGCTGGGACAGCAGGGCAGTACTTC.

The genes are TRBV18 and TRBJ2-6; 7 bases align to TRBD1. Germline lookup yields CDR1 KGHSH and CDR2 LQKENI. The CDR3 is 18 amino acids. Trimming at V came to 0 bases and at J to 0 bases, leaving 5 bases not matched to a gene. Written as DNA, the CDR3 is TGTGCCAGCTCACCACCCGGGACAGTCTTCTCTGGGGCCAACGTCCTGACTTTC. Encoded protein: CASSPPGTVFSGANVLTF.

CDR3 nucleotide sequence: TGCGCCAGCAGCCAAGTAACCCCCGGTTCTGGCTACACCTTC. Residues: CASSQVTPGSGYTF. The rearrangement links TRBV4-3 to TRBJ1-2; D is undetermined. The germline V gene encodes CDR1 LGHNA and CDR2 YSLEER. The length of the CDR3 is 14 residues. Trimming left V 1 base short and J 7 bases short, with 13 bases between.

This sequence joins TRBV5-1 and TRBJ2-3, with 11 bases matching TRBD2. The ends lost 5 bases at V and 5 bases at J; junction bases unmatched: 19. This CDR3 spans 19 amino acids. CDR1 and CDR2 (germline): SGHRS, YFSETQ. The CDR3 DNA sequence: TGCGCCAGCAGTTCTAGGGGGGCGACTAGCGGGAATCGGGGAGATACGCAGTATTTT. Amino acids: CASSSRGATSGNRGDTQYF.

The chain links TRBV15 to TRBJ2-7; a weak D match, TRBD2 (6 bases). This CDR3 spans 14 amino acids. The V gene lost 0 bases and the J gene lost 7 bases, with 13 bases spanning the gap. Germline lookup yields CDR1 LNHNV and CDR2 YYDKDF (reference sequence). This CDR3 reads CATSRDSLASEQYF. CDR3 DNA sequence: TGTGCCACCAGCAGAGATTCCCTAGCGTCTGAGCAGTACTTC.

This clone was recorded only once. The rearrangement links TRBV27 to TRBJ2-1, with TRBD2 identical over 11 bases. Germline V CDR1 and CDR2: MNHEY, SMNVEV (reference sequence). Trimming at V came to 5 bases and at J to 4 bases, leaving 10 bases not matched to a gene. The CDR3 runs to 17 residues. CDR3 nucleotides: TGTGCCAGCAGTAATGGGCGGGGACTAGCGGTTTACAATGAGCAGTTCTTC. Its translation: CASSNGRGLAVYNEQFF.

The V and J genes are TRBV5-4 and TRBJ2-4; 11 nucleotides agree with TRBD2. The CDR3 contains 18 residues. Losses at the gene ends were 4 bases for V and 6 bases for J; bases not matched to a gene: 15. Looked up from germline, CDR1 is SGHNT and CDR2 is YYREEE (reference sequence). DNA for the CDR3: TGTGCCAGCAGCCCGGGTCTAGCGGGAGGCCGCGCCTTAAACATTCAGTACTTC. This encodes CASSPGLAGGRALNIQYF.

The chain carries TRBV19 and TRBJ1-1; no definite D call. The CDR3 extends over 14 amino acids. Trimming left V 9 bases short and J 0 bases short, with 14 bases between. Germline V CDR1 and CDR2: LNHDA, SQIVND (reference sequence). The CDR3 sequence: CASTLGILNTEAFF. DNA of the CDR3: TGTGCCAGCACCCTCGGGATTTTGAACACTGAAGCTTTCTTT.

The rearrangement joins TRBV7-2 to TRBJ2-2; D is unclear. Germline CDR1 and CDR2: SGHTA and FQGNSA. Trimming shortened V by 1 base and J by 4 bases, and 10 bases separated the two germline ends. The CDR3 has 15 amino acids. The CDR3 sequence: CASSLVAMSTGELFF. The DNA for the CDR3 is TGTGCCAGCAGCTTAGTAGCAATGTCCACCGGGGAGCTGTTTTTT.

This clone turned up a few times. This chain joins TRBV5-4 and TRBJ2-3, with a possible D match to TRBD2 (6 bases). The CDR3 consists of 16 residues. The V end lost 4 bases, the J end lost 1 base, and 16 bases lay between the germline ends. In germline, CDR1 is SGHNT, CDR2 YYREEE (reference sequence). CDR3 loop: CASSPSAGLGTDTQYF. The CDR3 region has the DNA TGTGCCAGCAGCCCCTCGGCGGGGCTGGGCACAGATACGCAGTATTTT.

In its sample, this clone was seen once. J is TRBJ1-4 and V is TRBV5-5; D not resolved. CDR3 length: 15 residues. Trimming stripped 4 bases from V and 0 bases from J, with 10 bases between. Per germline, CDR1 SGHKS and CDR2 YYEKEE (reference sequence). The CDR3 reads CASSTSMATNEKLFF. Written as DNA, the CDR3 is TGTGCCAGCAGCACCTCTATGGCAACTAATGAAAAACTGTTTTTT.

V gene TRBV30 combines with J gene TRBJ2-1; D unresolved. Germline-derived CDR1 and CDR2 are GTSNPN and SVGIG (reference sequence). V dropped 7 bases and J dropped 5 bases, with 18 bases sitting between them. The CDR3 loop spans 14 amino acids. In DNA, the CDR3 is TGTGCCTTTAATCGAATGGCTCCAAACAATGAGCAGTTCTTC. The encoded protein is CAFNRMAPNNEQFF.

The V gene is TRBV11-1, the J gene TRBJ2-7; TRBD2 matches 8 bases. V was clipped by 3 bases and J by 11 bases; unmatched bases: 15. Per the germline V gene, CDR1 is SGHAT and CDR2 is FQDESV (reference sequence). The CDR3 is made up of 15 amino acids. The CDR3 is CASSLGSGGPEIEYF. The DNA for the CDR3 is TGTGCCAGCAGCTTGGGTTCGGGGGGGCCCGAGATTGAGTACTTC.